Below, one T cell receptor beta chain is given with its context. Its specificity is unknown. These data are taken from a study of cytomegalovirus exposure and HLA in healthy donors. Overall study findings and caveats: A prior analysis recorded that most TCR beta V segments were productive about 90% or about 30% of the time.

PCR employed 60 Vbeta and 13 Jbeta primers. Libraries were prepared by immunoSEQ multiplex PCR; TCRdb keeps only in-frame clonotypes and omits some of them. Recorded here are 100,000 to 150,000 clones; the top ten clones represent roughly 2.7%. This CDR3 region has 15 residues. Germline V lookup: CDR1 SGHRS, CDR2 YFSETQ. The clonotype comes from a man aged 25 to 45 in good health and CMV-seronegative. The J gene is TRBJ2-5, the V gene TRBV5-1; 7 positions agree with TRBD1. The J call may not be correct, given that the DNA end is closer to TRBJ2-7. The source material was PBMCs. This chain's CDR3 is CASSLEGDSSYEQYF. The CDR3 DNA reads TGCGCCAGCAGCTTGGAGGGGGACAGTTCCTACGAGCAGTACTTC.